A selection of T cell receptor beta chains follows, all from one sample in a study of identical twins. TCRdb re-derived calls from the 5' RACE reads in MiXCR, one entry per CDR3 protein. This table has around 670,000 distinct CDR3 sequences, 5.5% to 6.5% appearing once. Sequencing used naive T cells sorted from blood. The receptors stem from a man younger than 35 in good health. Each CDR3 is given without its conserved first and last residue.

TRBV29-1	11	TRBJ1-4	SVEGPWNEKLF
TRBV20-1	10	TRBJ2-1	SSSGPSNEQF
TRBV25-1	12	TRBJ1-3	ASRDRSSGNTIY
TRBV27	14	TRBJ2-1	ASSPVSGRSYNEQF
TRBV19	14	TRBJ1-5	ASSTRRGLDNQPQH
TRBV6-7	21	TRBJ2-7	ASSYSVPGRSSGRYSLSYEQY
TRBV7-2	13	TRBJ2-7	ASSSVQDRVHEQY
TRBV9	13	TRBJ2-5	ASSVTFEGQETQY
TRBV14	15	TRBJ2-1	ASSQDQWRGPYNEQF
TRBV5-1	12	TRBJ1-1	ASSLDRYNTEAF
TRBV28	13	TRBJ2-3	ASTSPQGALNTQY
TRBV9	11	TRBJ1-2	ASSVVDNYGYT
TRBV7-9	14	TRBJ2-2	ASSARTGQGPGELF
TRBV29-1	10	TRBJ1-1	SVDGGGTEAF
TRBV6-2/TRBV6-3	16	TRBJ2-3	ASSYPTWMSGSSDTQY
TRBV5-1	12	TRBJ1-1	ASSLAGTNTEAF